Each of the 27 T cell receptor beta chains below was sequenced from the same sample in a study of cytomegalovirus exposure and HLA in healthy donors. The PCR employed 60 Vbeta primers together with 13 Jbeta primers. Produced via immunoSEQ multiplex PCR; TCRdb's table is partial and in-frame only. Among fewer than 90,000 clones listed, 65% to 75% were seen once. The material sequenced was PBMCs. The source of these receptors is a man aged 40-49 years in good health and CMV-seropositive.

This sequence joins TRBV2 and TRBJ2-3; D remains ambiguous. Trimming left V 3 bases short and J 0 bases short, with 10 bases between. This CDR3 comprises 15 residues. CDR1 and CDR2 (germline): SNHLY, FYNNEI. The CDR3 loop reads CASSDAGLSTDTQYF. CDR3 bases: TGTGCCAGCAGTGACGCAGGCCTTAGCACAGATACGCAGTATTTT.

The chain joins TRBV13 to TRBJ1-1; TRBD1 might be the D (6 bases). V gave up 1 base and J gave up 5 bases, with 14 bases separating them. From germline, CDR1 is PRHDT and CDR2 FYEKMQ (reference sequence). The CDR3 sequence is 15 residues long. The CDR3 region is CASSLEGGAGTEAFF. CDR3 bases: TGTGCCAGCAGCTTAGAGGGGGGGGCAGGGACTGAAGCTTTCTTT. The full variable domain, its missing parts supplied by reference TRBV13 and TRBJ1-1, is AAGVIQSPRHLIKEKRETATLKCYPIPRHDTVYWYQQGPGQDPQFLISFYEKMQSDKGSIPDRFSAQQFSDYHSELNMSSLELGDSALYFCASSLEGGAGTEAFFGQGTRLTVV.

The J gene is TRBJ2-1, the V gene TRBV5-1, with D tentatively TRBD2 (6 bases). CDR3 length: 15 amino acids. Trimming took 4 bases from V and 0 from J, leaving 11 bases between them. Germline CDR1 reads SGHRS; CDR2 reads YFSETQ. This CDR3 reads CASSISGSSYNEQFF. The CDR3 DNA reads as TGCGCCAGCAGCATTAGCGGCAGCTCCTACAATGAGCAGTTCTTC.

This clone has a handful of counts. The genes are TRBV27 and TRBJ1-1; D ambiguous. CDR3 length: 13 residues. Between the trimmed V and J ends, which lost 5 bases and 0 bases, there was a span of 7 bases. The germline gives CDR1 MNHEY, CDR2 SMNVEV (reference sequence). The CDR3 spells CASSTEMNTEAFF. CDR3 in DNA: TGTGCCAGCAGTACAGAGATGAACACTGAAGCTTTCTTT.

The V call is TRBV5-1, the J call TRBJ2-5; 11 positions agree with TRBD1. CDR1 and CDR2 (germline): SGHRS, YFSETQ. This CDR3 has 16 residues. V shed 1 base, J shed 5 bases, and the junction held 7 bases outside the gene matches. CDR3 in amino acids: CASSLSGTGGSETQYF. Here the CDR3 DNA reads TGCGCCAGCAGCTTGTCAGGGACAGGGGGTTCCGAGACCCAGTACTTC.

This rearrangement joins TRBV28 to TRBJ1-5; D unresolved. The CDR3 contains 12 residues. With 8 bases removed from V and 4 bases from J, the gap between germline ends came to 9 bases. Germline CDR1 is MDHEN and CDR2 is SYDVKM. The CDR3: CASLLKNQPQHF. The CDR3 DNA reads as TGTGCCAGCCTATTAAAGAATCAGCCCCAGCATTTT.

CDR3 region: CATILGGGTPVETQYF. The DNA of the CDR3 is TGTGCCACCATCCTGGGAGGGGGAACTCCCGTAGAGACCCAGTACTTC. The chain combines TRBV28 with TRBJ2-5; D might be TRBD2 (7 bases). The CDR3 runs to 16 residues. With 10 bases removed from V and 4 bases from J, the gap between germline ends came to 25 bases. From germline, CDR1 is MDHEN and CDR2 SYDVKM. The entire variable domain, with the rest obtained from reference TRBV28 and TRBJ2-5, is as follows: DVKVTQSSRYLVKRTGEKVFLECVQDMDHENMFWYRQDPGLGLRLIYFSYDVKMKEKGDIPEGYSVSREKKERFSLILESASTNQTSMYLCATILGGGTPVETQYFGPGTRLLVL.

The chain links TRBV5-1 to TRBJ2-5, with D perhaps TRBD2 (7 bases). The CDR3 runs 14 residues. The V gene's germline CDR1 is SGHRS and CDR2 YFSETQ. Trimming shortened V by 4 bases and J by 2 bases, and 12 bases separated the two germline ends. The CDR3 is CASSRGALQETQYF. The CDR3 DNA reads as TGCGCCAGCAGCCGGGGGGCCCTTCAAGAGACCCAGTACTTC.

This clone showed up just a few times. The V gene is TRBV12-5, the J gene TRBJ1-3; a possible D gene is TRBD1 (5 bases). V was clipped by 6 bases and J by 5 bases, with 8 bases between them. The V gene's germline CDR1 is LGHNT and CDR2 FRNRAP. The CDR3 extends over 12 amino acids. CDR3 protein: CASGQERNTIYF. Here the CDR3 DNA reads TGTGCTAGTGGACAGGAACGAAACACCATATATTTT.

This chain uses TRBV28 with TRBJ1-5, with TRBD1 as a possible D gene (6 bases). Per germline, CDR1 MDHEN and CDR2 SYDVKM. This CDR3 spans 15 amino acids. Trimming stripped 2 bases from V and 1 base from J, with 9 bases between. The CDR3 coding sequence is TGTGCCAGCAGTTTACCCCAGGGGAGCAATCAGCCCCAGCATTTT. This translates into CASSLPQGSNQPQHF.

This chain joins TRBV25-1 and TRBJ1-2; perhaps TRBD1 as D (6 bases). The CDR3 length is 13 residues. Germline values: CDR1 MGHDK, CDR2 SYGVNS. V shed 7 bases and J shed 8 bases, with 17 bases lying between them. DNA for the CDR3: TGTGCCAGCACCCAAGGGGGAGGGTCCGGCTACACCTTC. Protein sequence: CASTQGGGSGYTF.

This clone was detected only once. The chain is built from TRBV19 and TRBJ1-1; 7 bases align to TRBD1. CDR1 LNHDA and CDR2 SQIVND come from the germline V gene (reference sequence). Trimming at V came to 3 bases and at J to 2 bases, leaving 3 bases not matched to a gene. This CDR3 is 14 amino acids long. This CDR3 is CASSITGVNTEAFF. CDR3 DNA sequence: TGTGCCAGTAGTATTACAGGGGTAAACACTGAAGCTTTCTTT.

The chain joins TRBV7-3 to TRBJ2-1; 7 bases match TRBD2. This CDR3 spans 16 amino acids. CDR1 SGHTA and CDR2 FQGTGA come from the germline V gene. The V gene end was trimmed by 0 bases and the J gene end by 5 bases; junction bases not matched to a gene: 7. The chain's CDR3 is CASSLTPGAGNNEQFF. The CDR3 DNA follows: TGTGCCAGCAGCTTAACCCCAGGAGCGGGGAACAATGAGCAGTTCTTC.

Only a few counts were recorded for this clone. The chain combines TRBV5-1 with TRBJ1-4, with TRBD1 matching over 9 bases. V shed 4 bases and J 8 bases; nucleotides not matched to a gene: 12. Per germline, CDR1 SGHRS and CDR2 YFSETQ. The CDR3 has 16 amino acids. The DNA of the CDR3 is TGCGCCAGCAGCCCTCCCTCGACAGGGGGAAGAGAAAAACTGTTTTTT. Translated: CASSPPSTGGREKLFF.

The chain links TRBV10-3 to TRBJ1-6; no clear D. The germline gives CDR1 ENHRY, CDR2 SYGVKD. V was trimmed by 8 bases and J by 0 bases, leaving 5 bases between them. The CDR3 is 13 amino acids. The CDR3 is CAIQDSYNSPLHF. DNA for the CDR3: TGTGCCATCCAGGACTCCTATAATTCACCCCTCCACTTT.

V usage is TRBV5-6 and J usage is TRBJ2-7, with 7 nucleotides matching TRBD1. Germline CDR1 SGHDT, CDR2 YYEEEE. The V and J ends lost 5 bases and 0 bases, in that order; junction bases with no gene match: 8. The CDR3 loop spans 15 amino acids. The CDR3 is CASRSAGGSSYEQYF. CDR3 DNA: TGTGCCAGCAGGTCGGCAGGGGGATCCTCCTACGAGCAGTACTTC.

Only a few counts were recorded for this clone. The chain links TRBV29-1 to TRBJ1-4, with unresolved D. Germline CDR1 is SQVTM and CDR2 is ANQGSEA. The CDR3 is made up of 10 amino acids. V gave up 6 bases and J gave up 6 bases, with 5 bases separating them. The DNA for the CDR3 is TGCAGCGTCCAGGATGAAAAACTGTTTTTT. Amino acids: CSVQDEKLFF.

This rearrangement joins TRBV6-5 to TRBJ1-5, with a tentative D call TRBD1 (6 bases). Germline V CDR1 and CDR2: MNHEY, SVGAGI. Between the trimmed V and J ends, which lost 6 bases and 3 bases, there was a span of 9 bases. The CDR3 totals 13 residues. CDR3 DNA: TGTGCCAGCAGCCGACAGGACAATCAGCCCCAGCATTTT. Translating it yields CASSRQDNQPQHF.

The chain uses TRBV11-3 and TRBJ2-3; D is unresolved. V lost 5 bases and J 3 bases, leaving 9 bases between the germline ends. Germline V gene lookup returns CDR1 SGHNT and CDR2 YENEEA. This CDR3 spans 13 amino acids. This CDR3 is CASSPTGTDTQYF. DNA for the CDR3: TGTGCCAGCAGCCCTACTGGTACAGATACGCAGTATTTT.

V and J are TRBV7-8 and TRBJ1-4; D not resolved. V was cut by 4 bases and J by 8 bases, with 29 bases left in between. Germline V gene lookup returns CDR1 SGHVS and CDR2 FQNEAQ. The CDR3 consists of 19 residues. The CDR3 loop is CASSSRDARHQLGGEKLFF. The CDR3 coding sequence is TGTGCCAGCAGCTCCCGTGATGCCCGACACCAGCTAGGCGGGGAAAAACTGTTTTTT.

V and J are TRBV9 and TRBJ2-6; 8 bases are a match to TRBD1. V lost 4 bases, J lost 0 bases, and 3 bases stayed unmatched. The germline V gene has CDR1 SGDLS and CDR2 YYNGEE. The CDR3 totals 16 residues. The chain's CDR3 is CASSFGTGSGANVLTF. CDR3 sequence (DNA): TGTGCCAGCAGCTTTGGGACAGGCTCTGGGGCCAACGTCCTGACTTTC.

This chain joins TRBV7-8 and TRBJ1-2, with D possibly matching TRBD1 (6 bases). Germline lookup yields CDR1 SGHVS and CDR2 FQNEAQ. The V gene lost 2 bases and the J gene lost 8 bases, with 12 bases spanning the gap. The CDR3 consists of 13 residues. CDR3 residues: CASSLWAGDGYTF. The CDR3 DNA follows: TGTGCCAGCAGCTTATGGGCAGGGGACGGCTACACCTTC.

This chain connects TRBV25-1 to TRBJ2-7; D is uncertain. The CDR3 sequence is 11 residues long. V shed 6 bases and J shed 8 bases, with 11 bases lying between them. From germline, CDR1 is MGHDK and CDR2 SYGVNS. This chain's CDR3 is CASSHSQKQYF. DNA of the CDR3: TGTGCCAGCAGCCATTCTCAGAAGCAGTACTTC.

The genes are TRBV23-1 and TRBJ2-5; 11 positions agree with TRBD2. TRBV23-1 is an ORF, with its function uncertain. V dropped 3 bases and J dropped 3; count of bases not matched to a gene: 3. This CDR3 contains 15 residues. The DNA for the CDR3 is TGCGCCAGCAGTCAGGCTAGCGGGGGGAAAGAGACCCAGTACTTC. Translated: CASSQASGGKETQYF.

This clone was detected a few times. V is TRBV28 and J is TRBJ1-2; TRBD1 aligns across 8 bases. After removal of 1 base from V and 3 bases from J, the junction contained 7 bases not matched to a gene. Per germline, CDR1 MDHEN and CDR2 SYDVKM. The CDR3 has 16 residues. CDR3 nucleotide sequence: TGTGCCAGCAGTTTATCCGGGGCAGGGGGCGACTATGGCTACACCTTC. Protein: CASSLSGAGGDYGYTF.

The rearrangement joins TRBV9 to TRBJ1-1; 8 bases align to TRBD1. The germline V gene encodes CDR1 SGDLS and CDR2 YYNGEE. The V and J ends lost 6 bases and 4 bases, in that order; junction bases with no gene match: 8. The CDR3 spans 14 residues. CDR3 bases: TGTGCCAGCAACCAAGTCACAGGGGGCACTGAAGCTTTCTTT. Translation: CASNQVTGGTEAFF. Based on the CDR3 plus reference TRBV9 and TRBJ1-1, the full variable domain is DSGVTQTPKHLITATGQRVTLRCSPRSGDLSVYWYQQSLDQGLQFLIQYYNGEERAKGNILERFSAQQFPDLHSELNLSSLELGDSALYFCASNQVTGGTEAFFGQGTRLTVV.

This chain joins TRBV7-9 and TRBJ1-1; D is unresolved. Germline assignment: CDR1 SEHNR and CDR2 FQNEAQ (reference sequence). The CDR3 is 14 residues long. V shed 1 base and J shed 4 bases, with 10 bases lying between them. Written as DNA, the CDR3 is TGTGCCAGCAGCTTAGATTTAGGGAGCACTGAAGCTTTCTTT. Protein product: CASSLDLGSTEAFF.